Listed below are T cell receptor beta chains from one sample, sequenced in a study of blood T cell repertoires in COVID-19. Clones were read by immunoSEQ multiplex PCR, and TCRdb kept only the in-frame ones, dropping some. The table shows about 50,000 clones, with roughly nine tenths occurring only once. Material: peripheral blood. Source of these receptors: a woman aged 55-69 years with COVID-19, enrolled during active disease. The CDR3 runs from the conserved cysteine through the conserved F or W. D genes are given only for firm matches. Clone size is shown for a subset of rows, as once, few, many or a class of expanded clone.

size	D	V	J	CDR3	DNA
NA	NA	TRBV7-9	TRBJ2-1	CASSPSPGYPYNEQFF	TGTGCCAGCAGCCCTAGTCCAGGGTATCCCTACAATGAGCAGTTCTTC
NA	NA	TRBV9	TRBJ2-1	CASSVATSQGPNEQFF	TGTGCCAGCAGCGTAGCTACGAGCCAGGGTCCCAATGAGCAGTTCTTC
NA	NA	TRBV5-1	TRBJ1-5	CASFPSPDSNQPQHF	TGCGCCAGCTTTCCCTCACCTGACAGTAATCAGCCCCAGCATTTT
NA	NA	TRBV5-1	TRBJ1-4	CASSSPGHRNEKLFF	TGCGCCAGCAGCTCCCCGGGACACCGAAATGAAAAACTGTTTTTT
NA	NA	TRBV6-5	TRBJ1-1	CASSYFPSGGTEAFF	TGTGCCAGCAGTTACTTCCCAAGCGGGGGGACTGAAGCTTTCTTT
NA	TRBD1	TRBV5-1	TRBJ2-7	CASSLAGTGVYEQYF	TGCGCCAGCAGCTTGGCCGGGACAGGGGTCTACGAGCAGTACTTC
NA	TRBD2	TRBV6-2/TRBV6-3	TRBJ2-7	CASSSNWREGRYEQYF	TGTGCCAGCAGTTCCAACTGGCGGGAGGGCCGATACGAGCAGTACTTC
NA	TRBD2	TRBV4-1	TRBJ2-2	CASSQDPSGGAGELFF	TGCGCCAGCAGCCAAGATCCCAGCGGGGGGGCCGGGGAGCTGTTTTTT
NA	TRBD1	TRBV30	TRBJ1-2	CARSGQGQIESYGYTF	TGTGCCCGCTCGGGACAGGGCCAAATAGAGAGCTATGGCTACACCTTC
NA	NA	TRBV6-5	TRBJ1-2	CASRGAREGYTF	TGTGCCAGCAGGGGGGCAAGAGAGGGCTACACCTTC
NA	TRBD1	TRBV2	TRBJ1-2	CASKTNTGTVYGYTF	TGTGCCAGCAAAACCAACACCGGGACAGTTTATGGCTACACCTTC
NA	TRBD2	TRBV15	TRBJ2-1	CATSRGRGLAGNEQFF	TGTGCCACCAGCAGAGGGAGGGGACTAGCGGGTAATGAGCAGTTCTTC
NA	NA	TRBV20-1	TRBJ2-1	CSARDGLEQFF	TGCAGTGCTAGAGATGGCCTTGAGCAGTTCTTC
NA	NA	TRBV14	TRBJ1-2	CASSPFDSDYGYTF	TGTGCCAGCAGCCCCTTTGACAGCGACTATGGCTACACCTTC
NA	NA	TRBV11-3	TRBJ2-1	CASSLVSEYNEQFF	TGTGCCAGCAGCTTAGTTAGCGAATACAATGAGCAGTTCTTC
NA	NA	TRBV10-3	TRBJ2-7	CAISERTVTYF	TGTGCCATCAGTGAGAGGACTGTGACGTACTTC
once	TRBD1	TRBV6-5	TRBJ1-1	CASSLTGDTEAFF	TGTGCCAGCAGTTTGACAGGGGACACTGAAGCTTTCTTT
once	NA	TRBV7-2	TRBJ2-1	CASSQDGSSYNEQFF	TGTGCCAGCAGCCAAGACGGGAGCTCCTACAATGAGCAGTTCTTC
NA	NA	TRBV9	TRBJ2-2	CASSAGDPDTGELFF	TGTGCCAGCAGCGCAGGGGACCCCGACACCGGGGAGCTGTTTTTT
NA	TRBD1	TRBV6-5	TRBJ2-4	CASSVGQGGNIQYF	TGTGCCAGCAGCGTAGGACAGGGGGGAAACATTCAGTACTTC
NA	NA	TRBV11-3	TRBJ1-1	CASSAYLGRETEAFF	TGTGCCAGCAGCGCCTACCTGGGGCGTGAAACTGAAGCTTTCTTT
NA	TRBD1	TRBV4-2	TRBJ2-5	CASSQGQGEETQYF	TGTGCCAGCAGCCAAGGACAGGGGGAAGAGACCCAGTACTTC
NA	TRBD2	TRBV29-1	TRBJ2-1	CSVLGLDEERSYNEQFF	TGCAGCGTCCTTGGACTAGATGAGGAACGCTCCTACAATGAGCAGTTCTTC
NA	TRBD1	TRBV4-1	TRBJ2-7	CASSLRRGQELSEQYF	TGCGCCAGCAGCTTAAGAAGGGGACAGGAATTAAGCGAGCAGTACTTC
NA	NA	TRBV3-1/TRBV3-2	TRBJ2-2	CASSQVVAGGMNTGELFF	TGTGCCAGCAGCCAAGTCGTGGCAGGTGGTATGAACACCGGGGAGCTGTTTTTT
NA	NA	TRBV12-3/TRBV12-4	TRBJ2-7	CASALEAYEQYF	TGTGCCAGCGCCTTAGAGGCGTACGAGCAGTACTTC
once	TRBD1	TRBV19	TRBJ1-4	CASSGRDSLNEKLFF	TGTGCCAGTAGTGGCCGGGACAGTCTAAATGAAAAACTGTTTTTT
NA	TRBD2	TRBV24-1	TRBJ2-1	CATSDPTSGENNEQFF	TGTGCCACCAGTGACCCGACTAGCGGGGAAAACAATGAGCAGTTCTTC
NA	TRBD1	TRBV7-8	TRBJ1-1	CASSDRQGASLNTEAFF	TGTGCCAGCAGCGACAGACAGGGGGCATCTCTTAACACTGAAGCTTTCTTT
once	TRBD1	TRBV5-1	TRBJ2-2	CASSSGQGLAGELFF	TGCGCCAGCAGCTCCGGACAGGGGCTCGCCGGGGAGCTGTTTTTT
NA	TRBD1	TRBV6-1	TRBJ1-4	CASRRDRGLEKLFF	TGTGCCAGCAGACGGGACAGGGGGCTGGAAAAACTGTTTTTT
few	NA	TRBV5-8	TRBJ2-3	CASSLLRADTQYF	TGTGCCAGCAGCTTATTGAGGGCAGATACGCAGTATTTT
NA	NA	TRBV5-4	TRBJ2-1	CASSLETGGPDEQFF	TGTGCCAGCAGCTTAGAGACCGGAGGCCCGGATGAGCAGTTCTTC
NA	TRBD2	TRBV7-2	TRBJ2-1	CASSPQRGVNEQFF	TGTGCCAGCAGCCCCCAGCGGGGGGTTAATGAGCAGTTCTTC
NA	NA	TRBV19	TRBJ1-1	CASTPPDRYTEAFF	TGTGCCAGTACCCCCCCGGACAGATACACTGAAGCTTTCTTT
NA	NA	TRBV27	TRBJ1-5	CASSPGARRPQHF	TGTGCCAGCAGTCCGGGAGCGAGAAGACCCCAGCATTTT
NA	TRBD1	TRBV28	TRBJ2-7	CASSPRGPKRGEQYF	TGTGCCAGCAGTCCCAGGGGGCCTAAGAGAGGCGAGCAGTACTTC
NA	TRBD1	TRBV6-6	TRBJ2-7	CASSYATGFYEQYF	TGTGCCAGCAGTTACGCGACAGGGTTCTACGAGCAGTACTTC
NA	NA	TRBV28	TRBJ1-5	CASSPTGNQPQHF	TGTGCCAGCAGTCCCACAGGAAATCAGCCCCAGCATTTT
NA	NA	TRBV2	TRBJ2-1	CASKELSYNEQFF	TGTGCCAGCAAAGAGCTCTCATACAATGAGCAGTTCTTC
NA	TRBD1	TRBV5-6	TRBJ2-7	CASSSDRGNEQYF	TGTGCCAGCAGTTCTGACAGGGGGAACGAGCAGTACTTC
NA	TRBD2	TRBV6-1	TRBJ2-3	CASSELGLIVAGEGATDTQYF	TGTGCCAGCAGTGAACTGGGACTTATAGTAGCGGGAGAGGGGGCCACAGATACGCAGTATTTT
NA	TRBD2	TRBV7-9	TRBJ2-3	CASSFWTSGRAGDTQYF	TGTGCCAGCAGCTTTTGGACTAGCGGGAGGGCCGGGGATACGCAGTATTTT
NA	TRBD1	TRBV9	TRBJ1-3	CASSGYRGSGGNTIYF	TGTGCCAGCAGCGGATACAGGGGCTCGGGAGGAAACACCATATATTTT
NA	NA	TRBV7-2	TRBJ2-3	CASSLRLADTDTQYF	TGTGCCAGCAGCCTTCGATTAGCGGACACAGATACGCAGTATTTT
NA	TRBD1	TRBV13	TRBJ2-5	CASSYVRQGQETQYF	TGTGCCAGCAGCTACGTGAGACAGGGCCAAGAGACCCAGTACTTC
NA	NA	TRBV7-2	TRBJ2-1	CASSLARGQPNNEQFF	TGTGCCAGCAGCTTAGCACGAGGGCAACCCAACAATGAGCAGTTCTTC
NA	NA	TRBV7-6	TRBJ2-7	CASSFSGSIHYEQYF	TGTGCCAGCAGCTTCTCCGGGTCGATACACTACGAGCAGTACTTC
NA	TRBD2	TRBV7-2	TRBJ2-2	CASSLELATGELFF	TGTGCCAGCAGCTTAGAACTAGCGACCGGGGAGCTGTTTTTT